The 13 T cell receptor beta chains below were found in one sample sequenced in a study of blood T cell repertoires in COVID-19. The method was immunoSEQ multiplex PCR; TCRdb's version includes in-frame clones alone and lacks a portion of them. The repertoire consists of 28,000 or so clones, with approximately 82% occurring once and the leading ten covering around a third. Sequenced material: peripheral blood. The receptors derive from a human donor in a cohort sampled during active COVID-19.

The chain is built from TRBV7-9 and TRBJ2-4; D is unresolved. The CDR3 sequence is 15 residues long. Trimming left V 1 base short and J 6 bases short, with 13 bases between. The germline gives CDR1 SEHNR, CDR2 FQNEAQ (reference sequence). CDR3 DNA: TGTGCCAGCAGCTTAGGCGGATTTGCTGGAAACATTCAGTACTTC. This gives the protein CASSLGGFAGNIQYF.

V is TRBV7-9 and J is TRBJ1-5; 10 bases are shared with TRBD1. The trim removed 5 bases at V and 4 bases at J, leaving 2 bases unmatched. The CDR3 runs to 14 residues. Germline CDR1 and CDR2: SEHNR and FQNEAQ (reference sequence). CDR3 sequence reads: CASSLGQGNQPQHF. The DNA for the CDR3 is TGTGCCAGCAGCCTGGGACAGGGGAATCAGCCCCAGCATTTT. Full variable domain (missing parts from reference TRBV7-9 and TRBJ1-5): DTGVSQNPRHKITKRGQNVTFRCDPISEHNRLYWYRQTLGQGPEFLTYFQNEAQLEKSRLLSDRFSAERPKGSFSTLEIQRTEQGDSAMYLCASSLGQGNQPQHFGDGTRLSIL.

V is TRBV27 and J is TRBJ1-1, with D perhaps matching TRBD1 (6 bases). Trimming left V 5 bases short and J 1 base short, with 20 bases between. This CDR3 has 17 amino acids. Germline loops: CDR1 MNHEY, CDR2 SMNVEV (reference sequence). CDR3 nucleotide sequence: TGTGCCAGCAGTCGACCTACAGGGTCCGTAAGGAACACTGAAGCTTTCTTT. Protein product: CASSRPTGSVRNTEAFF.

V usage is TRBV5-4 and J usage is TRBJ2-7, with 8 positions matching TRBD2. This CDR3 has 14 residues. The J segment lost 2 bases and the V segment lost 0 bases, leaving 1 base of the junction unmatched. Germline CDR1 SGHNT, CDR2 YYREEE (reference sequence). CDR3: CASSLDGGAYEQYF. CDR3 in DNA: TGTGCCAGCAGCTTGGACGGGGGGGCCTACGAGCAGTACTTC.

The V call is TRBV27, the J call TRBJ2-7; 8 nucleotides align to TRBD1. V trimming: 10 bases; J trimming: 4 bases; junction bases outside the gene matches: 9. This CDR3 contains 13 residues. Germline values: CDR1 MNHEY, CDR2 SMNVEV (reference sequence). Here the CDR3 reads CATKPGQEYEQYF. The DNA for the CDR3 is TGTGCCACCAAGCCGGGACAGGAATACGAGCAGTACTTC.

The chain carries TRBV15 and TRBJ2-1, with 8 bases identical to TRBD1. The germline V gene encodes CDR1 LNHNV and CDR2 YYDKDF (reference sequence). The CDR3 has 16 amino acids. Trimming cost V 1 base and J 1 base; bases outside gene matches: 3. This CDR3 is CATSRGGQGSYNEQFF. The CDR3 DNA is TGTGCCACCAGCAGAGGCGGACAGGGATCCTACAATGAGCAGTTCTTC.

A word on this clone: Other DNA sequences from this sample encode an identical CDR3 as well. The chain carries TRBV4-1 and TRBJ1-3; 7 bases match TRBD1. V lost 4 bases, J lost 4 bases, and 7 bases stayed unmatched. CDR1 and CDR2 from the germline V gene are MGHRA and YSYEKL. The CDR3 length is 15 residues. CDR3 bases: TGCGCCAGCAGCCCAGACAGGGTTTACGGAAACACCATATATTTT. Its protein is CASSPDRVYGNTIYF.

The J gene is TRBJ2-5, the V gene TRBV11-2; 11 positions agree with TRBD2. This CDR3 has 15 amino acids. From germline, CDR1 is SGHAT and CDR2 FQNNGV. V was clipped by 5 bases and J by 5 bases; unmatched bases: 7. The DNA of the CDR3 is TGTGCCAGCAGCCACCTAGCGGGAGGAGGGGAGACCCAGTACTTC. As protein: CASSHLAGGGETQYF.

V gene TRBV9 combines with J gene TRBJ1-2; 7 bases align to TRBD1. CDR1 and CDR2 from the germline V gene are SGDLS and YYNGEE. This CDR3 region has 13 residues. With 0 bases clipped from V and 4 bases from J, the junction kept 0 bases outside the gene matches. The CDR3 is CASSVGQGYGYTF. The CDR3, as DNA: TGTGCCAGCAGCGTAGGACAGGGCTATGGCTACACCTTC. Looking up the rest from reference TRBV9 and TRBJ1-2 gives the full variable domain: DSGVTQTPKHLITATGQRVTLRCSPRSGDLSVYWYQQSLDQGLQFLIQYYNGEERAKGNILERFSAQQFPDLHSELNLSSLELGDSALYFCASSVGQGYGYTFGSGTRLTVV.

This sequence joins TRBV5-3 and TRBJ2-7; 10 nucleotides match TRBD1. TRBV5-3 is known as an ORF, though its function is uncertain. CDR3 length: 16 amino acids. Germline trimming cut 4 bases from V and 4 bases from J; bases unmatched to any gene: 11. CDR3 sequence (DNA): TGTGCCAGAAGCACAAGACCCGGGACAGGGGCTTACGAGCAGTACTTC. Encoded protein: CARSTRPGTGAYEQYF.

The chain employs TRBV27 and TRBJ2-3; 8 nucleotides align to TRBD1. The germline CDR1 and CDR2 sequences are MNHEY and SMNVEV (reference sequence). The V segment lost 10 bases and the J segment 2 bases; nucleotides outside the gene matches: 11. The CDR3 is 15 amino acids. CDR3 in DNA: TGTGCCACCCAGTCCAGGGGGCCCAACACAGATACGCAGTATTTT. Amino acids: CATQSRGPNTDTQYF.

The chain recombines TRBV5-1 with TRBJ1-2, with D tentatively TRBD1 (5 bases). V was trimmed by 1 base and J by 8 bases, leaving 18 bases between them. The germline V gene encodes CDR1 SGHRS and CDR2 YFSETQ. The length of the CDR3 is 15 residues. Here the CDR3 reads CASSLLSDSASGYTF. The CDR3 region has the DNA TGCGCCAGCAGCTTGCTATCCGACAGTGCAAGCGGCTACACCTTC.

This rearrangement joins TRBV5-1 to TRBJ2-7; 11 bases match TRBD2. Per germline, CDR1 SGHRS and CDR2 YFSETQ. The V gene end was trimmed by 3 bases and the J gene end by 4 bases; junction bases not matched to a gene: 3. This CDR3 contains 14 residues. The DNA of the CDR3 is TGCGCCAGCAGCTCGACTAGCGGGACTTACGAGCAGTACTTC. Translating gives CASSSTSGTYEQYF.